This T cell receptor (beta chain) was observed in a study of cytomegalovirus exposure and HLA in healthy donors. PCR employed 60 Vbeta and 13 Jbeta primers. The table came from immunoSEQ multiplex PCR; TCRdb's copy has only in-frame clones and leaves some out. Of some 130,000 clones listed, about 71% are singletons. Germline values: CDR1 ENHRY, CDR2 SYGVKD. V was cut by 2 bases and J by 0 bases, with 6 bases left in between. The CDR3 is 14 residues long. Notes on this clone: The target antigen is unknown.

General study findings and limits: When a later analysis was performed, an Asian-associated ancestry cluster reportedly had fewer N-insertions than the approximately 680-donor mean.

This rearrangement joins TRBV10-3 to TRBJ2-3; D gene ambiguous. Sequenced material: PBMCs. The receptor was derived from a woman aged 55-70 years in good health and CMV-seropositive. The CDR3 nucleotides read TGTGCCATCAGTGAGGGTCAGAGCACAGATACGCAGTATTTT. Its translation is CAISEGQSTDTQYF.